Listed below are T cell receptor beta chains from one sample, sequenced in a study of radiation and T cells in renal cell carcinoma. The protocol was immunoSEQ multiplex PCR, while the TCRdb copy is restricted to in-frame clones and leaves out a portion. This table has about 59,000 clones, roughly three quarters appearing once. The sequenced sample was blood, obtained from a patient whose treatment included radiotherapy and nephrectomy. The source of these receptors is a man in his sixties with renal cell carcinoma. The CDR3 runs from the conserved cysteine through the conserved F or W. The order of the fields is CDR3 length, clone size, J gene, D gene, V gene, CDR3 protein, CDR3 DNA. The D gene is left open where the match is weak. Clone size is shown for a subset of rows, as once, few, many or a class of expanded clone.

len: 16; abundance: few; j_gene: TRBJ2-3; d_gene: TRBD2; v_gene: TRBV7-3; CDR3aa: CASSVVLAGSTDTQYF; CDR3nt: TGTGCCAGCAGCGTCGTACTAGCGGGGAGCACAGATACGCAGTATTTT
len: 15; abundance: -; j_gene: TRBJ1-2; d_gene: -; v_gene: TRBV11-2; CDR3aa: CASTESGLQNYGYTF; CDR3nt: TGTGCCAGCACCGAATCGGGACTCCAGAACTATGGCTACACCTTC
len: 14; abundance: few; j_gene: TRBJ1-1; d_gene: -; v_gene: TRBV7-8; CDR3aa: CASSLTGPNTEAFF; CDR3nt: TGTGCCAGCAGCTTGACAGGTCCGAACACTGAAGCTTTCTTT
len: 13; abundance: medium-sized; j_gene: TRBJ1-1; d_gene: -; v_gene: TRBV27; CDR3aa: CASSFGGDTEAFF; CDR3nt: TGTGCCAGCAGTTTTGGAGGGGATACTGAAGCTTTCTTT
len: 15; abundance: -; j_gene: TRBJ2-1; d_gene: TRBD1; v_gene: TRBV5-4; CDR3aa: CASSSGTGGYNEQFF; CDR3nt: TGTGCCAGCAGCTCCGGGACAGGGGGATACAATGAGCAGTTCTTC
len: 14; abundance: -; j_gene: TRBJ2-4; d_gene: -; v_gene: TRBV5-1; CDR3aa: CASSFRDTSPSKYF; CDR3nt: TGCGCCAGCAGCTTTAGGGACACCAGTCCCTCTAAGTACTTC
len: 16; abundance: few; j_gene: TRBJ1-6; d_gene: -; v_gene: TRBV19; CDR3aa: CASSIGAVGGNSPLHF; CDR3nt: TGTGCCAGTAGTATTGGTGCGGTGGGTGGTAATTCACCCCTCCACTTT
len: 14; abundance: -; j_gene: TRBJ1-1; d_gene: -; v_gene: TRBV5-6; CDR3aa: CASSPQTPNTEAFF; CDR3nt: TGTGCCAGCAGCCCACAAACTCCGAACACTGAAGCTTTCTTT
len: 13; abundance: -; j_gene: TRBJ2-1; d_gene: TRBD2; v_gene: TRBV10-3; CDR3aa: CAIDSGRENEQFF; CDR3nt: TGTGCCATCGATAGCGGGAGGGAAAATGAGCAGTTCTTC
len: 13; abundance: -; j_gene: TRBJ2-3; d_gene: TRBD2; v_gene: TRBV10-3; CDR3aa: CAISETSESLEYF; CDR3nt: TGTGCCATCAGTGAGACTAGCGAGTCTCTTGAGTATTTT
len: 14; abundance: -; j_gene: TRBJ1-5; d_gene: -; v_gene: TRBV5-1; CDR3aa: CASSPDGPNQPQHF; CDR3nt: TGCGCCAGCAGTCCTGACGGACCCAATCAGCCCCAGCATTTT
len: 15; abundance: -; j_gene: TRBJ1-2; d_gene: TRBD1; v_gene: TRBV7-9; CDR3aa: CASSAGGQGGYGYTF; CDR3nt: TGTGCCAGCAGCGCCGGTGGACAGGGAGGCTATGGCTACACCTTC
len: 16; abundance: -; j_gene: TRBJ1-2; d_gene: -; v_gene: TRBV14; CDR3aa: CASSQDLDAIAGGYTF; CDR3nt: TGTGCCAGCAGCCAAGATTTAGACGCCATAGCGGGAGGCTACACCTTC
len: 14; abundance: once; j_gene: TRBJ2-2; d_gene: TRBD2; v_gene: TRBV7-9; CDR3aa: CASGLLAGAGELFF; CDR3nt: TGTGCCAGCGGATTACTAGCGGGAGCCGGGGAGCTGTTTTTT
len: 18; abundance: -; j_gene: TRBJ2-5; d_gene: TRBD2; v_gene: TRBV19; CDR3aa: CASSIRKGTSGIGETQYF; CDR3nt: TGTGCCAGTAGTATAAGAAAAGGGACTAGCGGTATAGGAGAGACCCAGTACTTC
len: 14; abundance: -; j_gene: TRBJ1-4; d_gene: -; v_gene: TRBV4-1; CDR3aa: CASTGGSTNEKLFF; CDR3nt: TGCGCCAGCACCGGCGGCAGTACTAATGAAAAACTGTTTTTT
len: 15; abundance: -; j_gene: TRBJ1-5; d_gene: TRBD1; v_gene: TRBV30; CDR3aa: CAWSVGQGASQPQHF; CDR3nt: TGTGCCTGGAGTGTAGGACAGGGGGCAAGTCAGCCCCAGCATTTT
len: 15; abundance: -; j_gene: TRBJ2-1; d_gene: -; v_gene: TRBV18; CDR3aa: CASSPAGGIYNEQFF; CDR3nt: TGTGCCAGCTCACCCGCAGGGGGGATTTACAATGAGCAGTTCTTC
len: 15; abundance: -; j_gene: TRBJ1-1; d_gene: -; v_gene: TRBV5-1; CDR3aa: CASSEWGRVSTEAFF; CDR3nt: TGCGCCAGCAGCGAGTGGGGACGGGTGAGCACTGAAGCTTTCTTT
len: 15; abundance: -; j_gene: TRBJ2-1; d_gene: -; v_gene: TRBV28; CDR3aa: CASSPEEGVINEQFF; CDR3nt: TGTGCCAGCAGCCCTGAGGAGGGGGTTATCAATGAGCAGTTCTTC
len: 14; abundance: -; j_gene: TRBJ2-5; d_gene: -; v_gene: TRBV7-9; CDR3aa: CASSLSDLQETQYF; CDR3nt: TGTGCCAGCAGCTTATCCGACCTTCAAGAGACCCAGTACTTC
len: 14; abundance: -; j_gene: TRBJ1-1; d_gene: -; v_gene: TRBV11-2; CDR3aa: CVSSSGPWDTEAFF; CDR3nt: TGTGTCAGCAGCTCCGGGCCCTGGGACACTGAAGCTTTCTTT
len: 14; abundance: -; j_gene: TRBJ1-1; d_gene: -; v_gene: TRBV15; CDR3aa: CATSRGWGSVEAFF; CDR3nt: TGTGCCACCAGCAGAGGTTGGGGGAGTGTTGAAGCTTTCTTT
len: 12; abundance: -; j_gene: TRBJ2-1; d_gene: -; v_gene: TRBV9; CDR3aa: CASSAREWEQFF; CDR3nt: TGTGCCAGCAGCGCACGGGAATGGGAGCAGTTCTTC
len: 17; abundance: -; j_gene: TRBJ1-3; d_gene: -; v_gene: TRBV27; CDR3aa: CASSSQAGLGSGNTIYF; CDR3nt: TGTGCCAGCAGTTCCCAGGCAGGGTTAGGCTCTGGAAACACCATATATTTT
len: 15; abundance: -; j_gene: TRBJ2-7; d_gene: TRBD1; v_gene: TRBV30; CDR3aa: CAWSEQGGPLYEQYF; CDR3nt: TGTGCCTGGAGTGAGCAAGGGGGCCCCCTTTACGAGCAGTACTTC
len: 16; abundance: -; j_gene: TRBJ2-1; d_gene: TRBD2; v_gene: TRBV7-2; CDR3aa: CASSLAGTSGSREQFF; CDR3nt: TGTGCCAGCAGCTTGGCCGGGACTAGCGGGAGTCGTGAGCAGTTCTTC
len: 16; abundance: -; j_gene: TRBJ2-3; d_gene: TRBD2; v_gene: TRBV5-6; CDR3aa: CASSLAGGSSTDTQYF; CDR3nt: TGTGCCAGCAGCTTGGCGGGGGGATCTAGCACAGATACGCAGTATTTT
len: 14; abundance: -; j_gene: TRBJ1-2; d_gene: -; v_gene: TRBV13; CDR3aa: CASSYSTGGYGYTF; CDR3nt: TGTGCCAGCAGCTACTCGACAGGCGGCTATGGCTACACCTTC
len: 15; abundance: -; j_gene: TRBJ2-1; d_gene: TRBD1; v_gene: TRBV6-5; CDR3aa: CASSYSAGGGNEQFF; CDR3nt: TGTGCCAGCAGTTACTCGGCAGGGGGTGGAAATGAGCAGTTCTTC
len: 17; abundance: -; j_gene: TRBJ1-2; d_gene: -; v_gene: TRBV19; CDR3aa: CASSISYSYTTIYGYTF; CDR3nt: TGTGCCAGTAGTATTTCTTATTCCTATACTACCATCTATGGCTACACCTTC
len: 14; abundance: -; j_gene: TRBJ2-4; d_gene: -; v_gene: TRBV4-3; CDR3aa: CASSQGDSRNIQYF; CDR3nt: TGCGCCAGCAGCCAAGGTGACAGCCGCAACATTCAGTACTTC
len: 17; abundance: -; j_gene: TRBJ2-7; d_gene: TRBD1; v_gene: TRBV18; CDR3aa: CASSQINPGQGHYEQYF; CDR3nt: TGTGCCAGCTCACAGATAAATCCGGGACAGGGGCACTACGAGCAGTACTTC
len: 13; abundance: -; j_gene: TRBJ2-5; d_gene: TRBD2; v_gene: TRBV2; CDR3aa: CASGRANQETQYF; CDR3nt: TGTGCCAGCGGGAGGGCCAACCAAGAGACCCAGTACTTC
len: 14; abundance: -; j_gene: TRBJ2-1; d_gene: -; v_gene: TRBV7-2; CDR3aa: CASSSPDSYNEQFF; CDR3nt: TGTGCCAGCAGTTCGCCCGACTCCTACAATGAGCAGTTCTTC
len: 15; abundance: few; j_gene: TRBJ2-3; d_gene: TRBD2; v_gene: TRBV18; CDR3aa: CASSVGAGAIDTQYF; CDR3nt: TGTGCCAGCTCAGTGGGAGCGGGGGCTATAGATACGCAGTATTTT
len: 15; abundance: -; j_gene: TRBJ2-5; d_gene: -; v_gene: TRBV7-2; CDR3aa: CASSLGLNTKETQYF; CDR3nt: TGTGCCAGCAGCTTAGGTCTCAATACTAAAGAGACCCAGTACTTC